Sequencing of this T cell receptor (beta chain) was carried out in a study of T cell repertoires in cytomegalovirus infection. About the study: Indicated by public TCR beta signatures were CMV infection and matching HLA type. Study-wide results and caveats: The cumulative frequency of public TCR beta families distinguished individuals who carried CMV together with the relevant HLA. The study found HLA-C-restricted CMV-specific TCR beta clonotypes dominating the ex vivo response.

A few counts support this clonotype. Its matching antigen is unknown. The CDR3 spans 14 residues. CDR1 is SNHLY, CDR2 FYNNEI, per germline. Deletions cut 9 bases from V and 2 bases from J, with 13 bases between. From the reads, TCRdb called clonotypes with MiXCR, one entry per CDR3 protein. The sample has around 280,000 distinct CDR3 sequences; roughly 15% are singletons. The receptor comes from a human donor in good health (CMV status not recorded). Some clones in this sample may be carry-over from other donors' samples. The sequenced material came from PBMCs. The genes are TRBV2 and TRBJ2-2; a possible D gene is TRBD1 (6 bases). The CDR3 DNA reads TGTGCCAGTTTAGGACAGAGAAACACCGGGGAGCTGTTTTTT. As protein: CASLGQRNTGELFF.